The 32 T cell receptor beta chains given below trace back to one sample, sequenced in a study of B cell selection in AIRE deficiency. Conventional CD4 T cells were sorted as CD4+CD127+ cells. TCRdb's copy holds only in-frame clones and misses some; the assay was immunoSEQ multiplex PCR. The sample records 20,000 to 25,000 clones, 97% being singletons. The sample comprised conventional CD4+ T cells sorted from PBMCs. The receptor source for this set is a human donor with AIRE deficiency.

The chain couples TRBV18 to TRBJ2-7, with 9 bases identical to TRBD1. The CDR3 length is 15 residues. CDR1 is KGHSH, CDR2 LQKENI, per germline. The trim removed 3 bases at V and 2 bases at J, leaving 5 bases unmatched. The CDR3 DNA is TGTGCCAGCTCACCCGGGACAGGGCGTCCCTACGAGCAGTACTTC. This gives the protein CASSPGTGRPYEQYF.

J is TRBJ1-4 and V is TRBV28; D is unresolved. Per germline, CDR1 MDHEN and CDR2 SYDVKM. Trimming left V 5 bases short and J 10 bases short, with 11 bases between. The CDR3 totals 12 residues. The CDR3 loop is CASSPVSGKLFF. The CDR3 coding sequence is TGTGCCAGCAGTCCCGTTTCGGGAAAACTGTTTTTT.

The V gene is TRBV27, the J gene TRBJ2-1; a possible D gene is TRBD2 (7 bases). Germline V gene lookup returns CDR1 MNHEY and CDR2 SMNVEV (reference sequence). V shed 6 bases and J shed 9 bases, with 21 bases lying between them. This CDR3 spans 15 amino acids. CDR3 sequence (DNA): TGTGCCAGCAGCCCTCTAGGGGGGGAGGGCCGTGAGCAGTTCTTC. Translating it yields CASSPLGGEGREQFF.

The chain recombines TRBV10-2 with TRBJ2-7; 12 nucleotides agree with TRBD2. Germline V CDR1 and CDR2: WSHSY, SAAADI. V lost 0 bases and J lost 4; bases outside the gene matches: 10. This CDR3 is built from 18 residues. The CDR3 is CASSESSLAGGPSYEQYF. The CDR3 DNA follows: TGCGCCAGCAGTGAGTCGTCGCTAGCGGGAGGGCCGTCGTACGAGCAGTACTTC.

The V gene is TRBV7-2, the J gene TRBJ2-5; D tentatively fits TRBD1 or TRBD2 (5 bases each). Germline V gene data show CDR1 as SGHTA and CDR2 as FQGNSA. The V end lost 4 bases, the J end lost 5 bases, and 14 bases lay between the germline ends. This CDR3 has 14 residues. CDR3 nucleotides: TGTGCCAGCAGCTGGGACCGTTGGGAGGAGACCCAGTACTTC. Protein product: CASSWDRWEETQYF.

For the CDR3, the DNA is TGTGCCAGCAGTCGCAGGGTCCGCCAGCCCCAGCATTTT. Its translation: CASSRRVRQPQHF. The rearrangement joins TRBV2 to TRBJ1-5, with TRBD1 as a possible D gene (5 bases). CDR1 and CDR2 from the germline V gene are SNHLY and FYNNEI. This CDR3 contains 13 residues. The germline V and J ends were trimmed by 5 bases and 7 bases, with 12 bases remaining between them.

The table lists this clone with a count of one. The rearrangement uses TRBV7-3 and TRBJ2-2; unclear D gene. Trimming removed 5 bases from V and 4 bases from J, with 2 bases in between. The CDR3 length is 11 residues. Germline V lookup: CDR1 SGHTA, CDR2 FQGTGA. The CDR3 spells CASSITGELFF. The CDR3 coding sequence is TGTGCCAGCAGCATCACCGGGGAGCTGTTTTTT.

The genes are TRBV19 and TRBJ1-2; D unclear. This CDR3 is built from 16 residues. Germline CDR1 is LNHDA and CDR2 is SQIVND (reference sequence). Trimming shortened V by 6 bases and J by 6 bases, and 23 bases separated the two germline ends. The CDR3 bases are TGTGCCAGTAGCTCCTCTTGGGCAGTATCTAAGGATGGCTACACCTTC. Its protein product is CASSSSWAVSKDGYTF.

The chain is built from TRBV6-5 and TRBJ2-3; 14 bases are shared with TRBD2. This CDR3 is 16 amino acids long. With 4 bases clipped from V and 7 bases from J, the junction kept 7 bases outside the gene matches. Germline lookup yields CDR1 MNHEY and CDR2 SVGAGI. The CDR3 loop is CASSFGGTSGSYTQYF. Here the CDR3 DNA reads TGTGCCAGCAGTTTCGGGGGGACTAGCGGGAGTTATACGCAGTATTTT.

V and J are TRBV9 and TRBJ2-7; D is ambiguous. In germline, CDR1 is SGDLS, CDR2 YYNGEE. Trimming pared 1 base from V and 2 bases from J, leaving 7 bases between. This CDR3 has 13 amino acids. The CDR3 DNA reads TGTGCCAGCAGCGTAAAGCAGGCCTACGAGCAGTACTTC. Protein sequence: CASSVKQAYEQYF.

This rearrangement joins TRBV11-3 to TRBJ2-7, with a possible D match to TRBD1 (6 bases). The CDR3 is made up of 13 amino acids. Trimming removed 3 bases at V and 11 bases at J, with 17 bases between. Germline V CDR1 and CDR2: SGHNT, YENEEA. The CDR3, as DNA: TGTGCCAGCAGCTTTTCCAGGGGAGATGAGGAGTACTTC. It translates to CASSFSRGDEEYF.

The chain has TRBV30 and TRBJ2-5, with D tentatively TRBD2 (5 bases). The V gene's germline CDR1 is GTSNPN and CDR2 SVGIG (reference sequence). This CDR3 is 15 amino acids long. V gave up 1 base and J gave up 0 bases, with 12 bases separating them. Here the CDR3 DNA reads TGTGCCTGGAGTGCCGGCGGGCGGGACCAAGAGACCCAGTACTTC. This encodes CAWSAGGRDQETQYF.

J is TRBJ2-7 and V is TRBV9; unclear D gene. V shed 0 bases and J shed 3 bases, with 10 bases lying between them. Germline CDR1 SGDLS, CDR2 YYNGEE. CDR3 length equals 14 residues. The chain's CDR3 is CASSVAGNDYEQYF. The DNA for the CDR3 is TGTGCCAGCAGCGTAGCCGGAAACGACTACGAGCAGTACTTC.

J is TRBJ2-2 and V is TRBV28, with 9 bases that match TRBD2. From germline, CDR1 is MDHEN and CDR2 SYDVKM. V shed 8 bases, J shed 6 bases, and the junction held 4 bases outside the gene matches. CDR3 length: 13 residues. As DNA, the CDR3 is TGTGCCAGCGGTAGCGGGAGCTCCGGGGAGCTGTTTTTT. Protein: CASGSGSSGELFF.

Here the CDR3 DNA reads TGTGCCAGCAGTTACTCTGGGGGGCGCTTCTACGCTGAGCAGTTCTTC. Translated, it gives CASSYSGGRFYAEQFF. The V gene is TRBV6-5, the J gene TRBJ2-1; D possibly uses TRBD1 or TRBD2 (6 bases each). CDR1 MNHEY and CDR2 SVGAGI come from the germline V gene. The CDR3 runs to 16 residues. The V gene lost 0 bases and the J gene lost 9 bases, with 18 bases spanning the gap.

V and J are TRBV11-2 and TRBJ1-2; D gene unclear. V lost 4 bases, J lost 4 bases, and 13 bases lay in between. Germline CDR1 is SGHAT and CDR2 is FQNNGV. The CDR3 is made up of 14 amino acids. DNA for the CDR3: TGTGCCAGCAGCTCGATTCGGGGTCCCTATGGCTACACCTTC. Translated: CASSSIRGPYGYTF.

The rearrangement links TRBV7-2 to TRBJ2-7; 8 bases are shared with TRBD1. Germline lookup yields CDR1 SGHTA and CDR2 FQGNSA. CDR3 length: 14 residues. V shed 4 bases and J 4 bases; nucleotides not matched to a gene: 6. CDR3 coding DNA: TGTGCCAGCAGCTCCCGGACAGGGATATACGAGCAGTACTTC. This encodes CASSSRTGIYEQYF.

The V gene is TRBV7-9, the J gene TRBJ2-1, with 9 bases fitting TRBD1. Germline CDR1 is SEHNR and CDR2 is FQNEAQ (reference sequence). Trimming removed 5 bases from V and 7 bases from J; junction bases left unmatched: 9. The length of the CDR3 is 15 residues. In DNA form, the CDR3 reads TGTGCCAGCAGCCGCGGACAGGGGCTGTTGAATGAGCAGTTCTTC. It codes for CASSRGQGLLNEQFF. Full variable domain (rest looked up from reference TRBV7-9 and TRBJ2-1): DTGVSQNPRHKITKRGQNVTFRCDPISEHNRLYWYRQTLGQGPEFLTYFQNEAQLEKSRLLSDRFSAERPKGSFSTLEIQRTEQGDSAMYLCASSRGQGLLNEQFFGPGTRLTVL.

The J gene is TRBJ1-3, the V gene TRBV19; no clear D gene. Deletions cut 5 bases from V and 1 base from J, with 9 bases between. CDR1 and CDR2 (germline): LNHDA, SQIVND (reference sequence). This CDR3 is 14 amino acids long. This CDR3 reads CASSPGPSGNTIYF. The CDR3 region has the DNA TGTGCCAGTAGTCCCGGGCCGTCTGGAAACACCATATATTTT.

This clone was counted once. The chain uses TRBV4-3 and TRBJ2-2; 7 bases are shared with TRBD1. Germline V lookup: CDR1 LGHNA, CDR2 YSLEER. This CDR3 is built from 16 residues. J lost 1 base, V lost 2 bases, and 4 bases had no gene match. CDR3: CASSQNYRGNTGELFF. DNA of the CDR3: TGCGCCAGCAGCCAAAATTACAGGGGGAACACCGGGGAGCTGTTTTTT.

V is TRBV7-6 and J is TRBJ2-3, with a possible D match to TRBD2 (7 bases). Trimming cost V 8 bases and J 1 base, with 10 bases left between them. The CDR3 totals 13 residues. Germline V gene lookup returns CDR1 SGHVS and CDR2 FNYEAQ. The CDR3 region has the DNA TGTGCCAGCGAGGGGGGGGGCACAGATACGCAGTATTTT. It is translated as CASEGGGTDTQYF. The complete variable domain, with remaining parts taken from reference TRBV7-6 and TRBJ2-3, reads GAGVSQSPRYKVTKRGQDVALRCDPISGHVSLYWYRQALGQGPEFLTYFNYEAQQDKSGLPNDRFSAERPEGSISTLTIQRTEQRDSAMYRCASEGGGTDTQYFGPGTRLTVL.

The J gene is TRBJ2-7, the V gene TRBV7-9; either TRBD1 or TRBD2 may fit D (5 bases each). This CDR3 has 12 residues. Trimming cost V 5 bases and J 6 bases, with 11 bases left between them. Germline loops: CDR1 SEHNR, CDR2 FQNEAQ (reference sequence). For the CDR3, the DNA is TGTGCCAGCAGCCCGCCGGGGCGCGAGCAGTACTTC. Protein product: CASSPPGREQYF.

The chain combines TRBV9 with TRBJ2-7; D may be TRBD1 (5 bases). CDR3 length: 14 residues. Per the germline V gene, CDR1 is SGDLS and CDR2 is YYNGEE. V lost 4 bases to trimming and J lost 5 bases, with 16 bases between them. In DNA, the CDR3 is TGTGCCAGCAGCCAAGTGCAAGGGGCCGACGAGCAGTACTTC. Amino acid sequence: CASSQVQGADEQYF.

This clone was counted a single time. The chain carries TRBV6-1 and TRBJ1-2, with TRBD1 identical over 9 bases. The V gene's germline CDR1 is MNHNS and CDR2 SASEGT. The CDR3 spans 17 residues. Trimming at V came to 4 bases and at J to 2 bases, leaving 11 bases not matched to a gene. In DNA form, the CDR3 reads TGTGCCAGCAGTGGGGGGATACAGGGGGCGAGGAACTATGGCTACACCTTC. It encodes CASSGGIQGARNYGYTF.

This clone was picked up one time. The DNA for the CDR3 is TGTGCCAGCAGTTCGGGGGCCTTTGAGCAGTTCTTC. This gives the protein CASSSGAFEQFF. The rearrangement joins TRBV6-6 to TRBJ2-1; D is perhaps TRBD1 or TRBD2 (6 bases each). Trimming took off 4 bases at V and 9 bases at J, with 10 bases between the two ends. Germline assignment: CDR1 MNHNY and CDR2 SVGAGI (reference sequence). This CDR3 comprises 12 residues.

V and J are TRBV9 and TRBJ2-3, with D perhaps matching TRBD2 (5 bases). CDR3 size: 17 residues. CDR1 is SGDLS, CDR2 YYNGEE, per germline. Trimming left V 2 bases short and J 4 bases short, with 20 bases between. The CDR3: CASSVPPSPTSADTQYF. DNA for the CDR3: TGTGCCAGCAGCGTGCCCCCATCCCCCACTAGTGCAGATACGCAGTATTTT.

This clone was seen just once. The V call is TRBV19, the J call TRBJ2-1; possible D gene TRBD2, 6 bases. Germline CDR1 reads LNHDA; CDR2 reads SQIVND (reference sequence). This CDR3 comprises 13 residues. The V and J ends lost 10 bases and 9 bases respectively, with 19 bases between them. The CDR3 here is CATLAPERVEQFF. For the CDR3, the DNA is TGTGCCACACTCGCCCCCGAGCGGGTTGAGCAGTTCTTC.

This chain connects TRBV18 to TRBJ2-7; D may be TRBD1 (6 bases). Germline V gives CDR1 KGHSH, CDR2 LQKENI. The CDR3 loop spans 14 amino acids. The V gene lost 5 bases and the J gene lost 3 bases, with 14 bases spanning the gap. DNA of the CDR3: TGTGCCAGCTCATCTAACTGGGACAACTACGAGCAGTACTTC. Encoded protein: CASSSNWDNYEQYF.

The V and J genes are TRBV30 and TRBJ2-7, with 10 nucleotides matching TRBD1. V was clipped by 8 bases and J by 4 bases; unmatched bases: 8. This CDR3 spans 13 amino acids. CDR1 is GTSNPN, CDR2 SVGIG, per germline (reference sequence). Here the CDR3 DNA reads TGTGCCCTCGGGACAGGGGCCGTATACGAGCAGTACTTC. Amino acid sequence: CALGTGAVYEQYF.

CDR3 sequence (DNA): TGTGCCAGCAGCCCCTGGATGCGGCAGGGGGATACGCAGTATTTT. It yields the protein CASSPWMRQGDTQYF. V and J are TRBV4-2 and TRBJ2-3; a weak D match, TRBD1 (6 bases). The CDR3 is 15 residues long. Germline assignment: CDR1 LGHNA and CDR2 YNFKEQ. V gave up 4 bases and J gave up 6 bases, with 17 bases separating them.

The genes are TRBV29-1 and TRBJ1-5; tentatively, D is TRBD1 (5 bases). Germline V gene data show CDR1 as SQVTM and CDR2 as ANQGSEA. Trimming stripped 1 base from V and 2 bases from J, with 9 bases between. The CDR3 spans 14 residues. The CDR3 loop reads CSVEVGAGNQPQHF. The CDR3 nucleotides read TGCAGCGTTGAAGTCGGGGCAGGCAATCAGCCCCAGCATTTT.

The chain uses TRBV9 and TRBJ2-7; 11 positions match TRBD2. The germline V gene has CDR1 SGDLS and CDR2 YYNGEE. The CDR3 spans 15 residues. Trimming took 3 bases from V and 6 from J; bases not matched to a gene: 8. CDR3 sequence: CASSAGLADKSEQYF. The CDR3 region has the DNA TGTGCCAGCAGCGCGGGACTAGCGGACAAAAGCGAGCAGTACTTC.